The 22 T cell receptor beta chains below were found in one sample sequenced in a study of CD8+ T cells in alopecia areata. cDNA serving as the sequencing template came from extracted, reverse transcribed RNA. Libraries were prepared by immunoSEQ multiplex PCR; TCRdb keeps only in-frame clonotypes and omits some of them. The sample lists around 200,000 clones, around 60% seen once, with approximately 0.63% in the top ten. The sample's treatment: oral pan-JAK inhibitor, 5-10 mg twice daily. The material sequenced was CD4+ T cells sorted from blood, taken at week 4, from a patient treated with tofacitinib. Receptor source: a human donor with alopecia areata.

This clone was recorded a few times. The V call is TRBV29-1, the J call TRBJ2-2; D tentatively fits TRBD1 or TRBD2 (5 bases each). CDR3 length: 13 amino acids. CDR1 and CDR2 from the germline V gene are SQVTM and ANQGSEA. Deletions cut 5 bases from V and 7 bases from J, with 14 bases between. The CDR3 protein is CSVSLGAGGELFF. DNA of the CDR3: TGCAGCGTTTCGCTCGGGGCTGGCGGGGAGCTGTTTTTT.

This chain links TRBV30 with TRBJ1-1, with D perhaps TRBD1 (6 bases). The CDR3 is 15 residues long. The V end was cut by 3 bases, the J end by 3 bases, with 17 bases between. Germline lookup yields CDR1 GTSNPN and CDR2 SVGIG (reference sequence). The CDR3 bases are TGTGCCTGGAGACTCCAGGGGAGAAGGGACACTGAAGCTTTCTTT. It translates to CAWRLQGRRDTEAFF. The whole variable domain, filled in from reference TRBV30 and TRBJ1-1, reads SQTIHQWPATLVQPVGSPLSLECTVEGTSNPNLYWYRQAAGRGLQLLFYSVGIGQISSEVPQNLSASRPQDRQFILSSKKLLLSDSGFYLCAWRLQGRRDTEAFFGQGTRLTVV.

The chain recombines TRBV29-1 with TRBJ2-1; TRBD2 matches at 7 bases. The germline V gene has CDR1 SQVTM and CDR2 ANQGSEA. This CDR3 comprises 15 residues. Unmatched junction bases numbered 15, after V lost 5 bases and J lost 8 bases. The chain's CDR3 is CSVPARRESFHEQFF. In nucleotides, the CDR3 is TGCAGCGTTCCCGCAAGGCGGGAGTCCTTTCATGAGCAGTTCTTC.

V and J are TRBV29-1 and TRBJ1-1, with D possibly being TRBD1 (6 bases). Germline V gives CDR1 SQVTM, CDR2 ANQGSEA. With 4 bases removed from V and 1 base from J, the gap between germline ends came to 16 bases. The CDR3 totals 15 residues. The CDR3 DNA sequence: TGCAGCGTTGGGGGGCACCTTGGCGGGAACACTGAAGCTTTCTTT. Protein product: CSVGGHLGGNTEAFF.

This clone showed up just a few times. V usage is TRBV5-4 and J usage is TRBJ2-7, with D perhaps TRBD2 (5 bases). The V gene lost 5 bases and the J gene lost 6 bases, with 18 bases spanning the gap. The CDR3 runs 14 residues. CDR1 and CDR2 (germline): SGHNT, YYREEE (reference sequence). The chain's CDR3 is CASSLTGPAGEQYF. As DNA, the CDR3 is TGTGCCAGCAGTTTAACGGGTCCGGCGGGCGAGCAGTACTTC.

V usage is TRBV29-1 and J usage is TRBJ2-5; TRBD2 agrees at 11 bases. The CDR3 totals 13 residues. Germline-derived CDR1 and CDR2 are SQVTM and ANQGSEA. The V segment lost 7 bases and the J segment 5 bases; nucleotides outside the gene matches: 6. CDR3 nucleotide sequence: TGCAGCGCCGCTAGCGGGAGGAGTGAGACCCAGTACTTC. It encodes CSAASGRSETQYF.

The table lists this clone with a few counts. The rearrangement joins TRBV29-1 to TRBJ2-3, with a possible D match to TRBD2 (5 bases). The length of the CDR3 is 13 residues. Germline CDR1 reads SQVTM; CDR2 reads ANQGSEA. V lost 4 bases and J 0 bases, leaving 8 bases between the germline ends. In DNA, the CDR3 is TGCAGCGTTGGTGGAGGTAGCACAGATACGCAGTATTTT. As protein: CSVGGGSTDTQYF.

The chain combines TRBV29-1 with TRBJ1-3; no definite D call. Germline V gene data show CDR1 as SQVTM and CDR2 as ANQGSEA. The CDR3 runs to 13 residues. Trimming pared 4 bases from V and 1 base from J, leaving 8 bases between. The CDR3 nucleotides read TGCAGCGTTGGTGTGGGGTCTGGAAACACCATATATTTT. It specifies CSVGVGSGNTIYF. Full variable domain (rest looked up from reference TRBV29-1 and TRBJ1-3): SAVISQKPSRDICQRGTSLTIQCQVDSQVTMMFWYRQQPGQSLTLIATANQGSEATYESGFVIDKFPISRPNLTFSTLTVSNMSPEDSSIYLCSVGVGSGNTIYFGEGSWLTVV.

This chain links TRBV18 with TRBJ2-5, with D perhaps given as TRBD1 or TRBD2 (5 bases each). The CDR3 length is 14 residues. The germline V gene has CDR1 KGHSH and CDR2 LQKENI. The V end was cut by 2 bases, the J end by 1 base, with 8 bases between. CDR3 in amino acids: CASSPIGGQETQYF. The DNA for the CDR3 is TGTGCCAGCTCACCAATTGGGGGCCAAGAGACCCAGTACTTC. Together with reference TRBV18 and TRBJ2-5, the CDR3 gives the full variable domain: NAGVMQNPRHLVRRRGQEARLRCSPMKGHSHVYWYRQLPEEGLKFMVYLQKENIIDESGMPKERFSAEFPKEGPSILRIQQVVRGDSAAYFCASSPIGGQETQYFGPGTRLLVL.

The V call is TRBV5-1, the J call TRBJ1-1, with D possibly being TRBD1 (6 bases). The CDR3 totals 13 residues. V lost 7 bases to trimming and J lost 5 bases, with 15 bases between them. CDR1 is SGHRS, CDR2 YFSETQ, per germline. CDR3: CASGRGPETEAFF. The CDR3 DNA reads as TGCGCCAGCGGCAGGGGACCCGAAACTGAAGCTTTCTTT. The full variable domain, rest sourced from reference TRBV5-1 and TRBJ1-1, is KAGVTQTPRYLIKTRGQQVTLSCSPISGHRSVSWYQQTPGQGLQFLFEYFSETQRNKGNFPGRFSGRQFSNSRSEMNVSTLELGDSALYLCASGRGPETEAFFGQGTRLTVV.

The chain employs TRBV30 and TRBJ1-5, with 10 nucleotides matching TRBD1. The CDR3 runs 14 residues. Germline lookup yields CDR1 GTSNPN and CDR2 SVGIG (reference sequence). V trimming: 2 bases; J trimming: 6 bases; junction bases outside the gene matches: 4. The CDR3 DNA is TGTGCCTGGAGTTTGGGACAGGGGACTCAGCCCCAGCATTTT. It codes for CAWSLGQGTQPQHF. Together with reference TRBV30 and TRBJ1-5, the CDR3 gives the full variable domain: SQTIHQWPATLVQPVGSPLSLECTVEGTSNPNLYWYRQAAGRGLQLLFYSVGIGQISSEVPQNLSASRPQDRQFILSSKKLLLSDSGFYLCAWSLGQGTQPQHFGDGTRLSIL.

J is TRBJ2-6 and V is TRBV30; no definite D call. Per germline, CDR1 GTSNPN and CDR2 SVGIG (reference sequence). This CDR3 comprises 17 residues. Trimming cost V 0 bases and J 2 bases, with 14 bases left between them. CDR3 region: CAWSVKAGRTGANVLTF. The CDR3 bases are TGTGCCTGGAGTGTAAAGGCCGGCCGCACTGGGGCCAACGTCCTGACTTTC.

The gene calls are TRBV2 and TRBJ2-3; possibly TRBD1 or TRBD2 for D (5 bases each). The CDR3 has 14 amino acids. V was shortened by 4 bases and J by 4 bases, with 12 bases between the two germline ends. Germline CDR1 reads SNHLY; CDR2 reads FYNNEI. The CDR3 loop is CASSVGPLPDTQYF. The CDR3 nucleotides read TGTGCCAGCAGTGTGGGACCCTTACCAGATACGCAGTATTTT.

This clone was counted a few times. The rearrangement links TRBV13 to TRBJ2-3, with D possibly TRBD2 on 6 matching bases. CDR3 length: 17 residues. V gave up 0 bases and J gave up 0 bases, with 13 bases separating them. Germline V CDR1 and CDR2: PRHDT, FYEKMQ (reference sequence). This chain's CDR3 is CASSLGPSVPSTDTQYF. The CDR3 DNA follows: TGTGCCAGCAGCTTAGGGCCTAGCGTACCTAGCACAGATACGCAGTATTTT. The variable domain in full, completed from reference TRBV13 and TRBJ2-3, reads AAGVIQSPRHLIKEKRETATLKCYPIPRHDTVYWYQQGPGQDPQFLISFYEKMQSDKGSIPDRFSAQQFSDYHSELNMSSLELGDSALYFCASSLGPSVPSTDTQYFGPGTRLTVL.

CDR3 DNA sequence: TGTGCCAGCAGCTTAAAGCAGGGTGTTGAGCAGTACTTC. Its translation is CASSLKQGVEQYF. The chain employs TRBV7-3 and TRBJ2-7, with D perhaps TRBD1 (5 bases). V lost 1 base to trimming and J lost 7 bases, with 11 bases between them. CDR1 is SGHTA, CDR2 FQGTGA, per germline. The length of the CDR3 is 13 residues.

The CDR3 spells CAIGSMGDYEQYF. CDR3 nucleotide sequence: TGTGCCATCGGGAGTATGGGGGACTACGAGCAGTACTTC. This chain links TRBV10-3 with TRBJ2-7, with D possibly called TRBD1 or TRBD2 (5 bases each). The germline gives CDR1 ENHRY, CDR2 SYGVKD. Trimming took off 8 bases at V and 3 bases at J, with 14 bases between the two ends. The CDR3 is 13 amino acids.

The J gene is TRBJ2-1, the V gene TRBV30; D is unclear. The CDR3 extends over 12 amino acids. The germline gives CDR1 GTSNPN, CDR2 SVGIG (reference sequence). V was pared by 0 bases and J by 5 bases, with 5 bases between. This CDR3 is CAWSVSNNEQFF. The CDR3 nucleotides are TGTGCCTGGAGTGTATCAAACAATGAGCAGTTCTTC.

CDR3 sequence reads: CASSPGLAGGGEQFF. The CDR3 DNA reads as TGTGCCAGCAGCCCCGGACTAGCGGGAGGCGGTGAGCAGTTCTTC. This rearrangement joins TRBV9 to TRBJ2-1, with 14 nucleotides matching TRBD2. With 4 bases clipped from V and 9 bases from J, the junction kept 6 bases outside the gene matches. The CDR3 is 15 amino acids. CDR1 and CDR2 from the germline V gene are SGDLS and YYNGEE. The full variable domain, with the rest looked up from reference TRBV9 and TRBJ2-1, is DSGVTQTPKHLITATGQRVTLRCSPRSGDLSVYWYQQSLDQGLQFLIQYYNGEERAKGNILERFSAQQFPDLHSELNLSSLELGDSALYFCASSPGLAGGGEQFFGPGTRLTVL.

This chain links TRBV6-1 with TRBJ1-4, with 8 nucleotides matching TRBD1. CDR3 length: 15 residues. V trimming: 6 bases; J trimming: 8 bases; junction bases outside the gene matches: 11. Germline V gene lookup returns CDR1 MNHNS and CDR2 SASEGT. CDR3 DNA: TGTGCCAGCAGGACCTCAGGGGGCCCGGGAGAAAAACTGTTTTTT. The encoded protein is CASRTSGGPGEKLFF.

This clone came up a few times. Here the CDR3 DNA reads TGTGCCAGCAGTCCCGGGACAGCCGCAGATACGCAGTATTTT. Amino acids: CASSPGTAADTQYF. V and J are TRBV27 and TRBJ2-3; 7 bases agree with TRBD1. Trimming took 5 bases from V and 4 from J; bases not matched to a gene: 6. The germline V gene encodes CDR1 MNHEY and CDR2 SMNVEV (reference sequence). This CDR3 is built from 14 residues.

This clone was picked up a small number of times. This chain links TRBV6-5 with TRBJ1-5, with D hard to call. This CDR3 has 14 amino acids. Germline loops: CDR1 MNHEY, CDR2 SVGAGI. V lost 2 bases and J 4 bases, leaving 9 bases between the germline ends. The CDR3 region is CASSYTGINQPQHF. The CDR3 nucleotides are TGTGCCAGCAGTTACACGGGAATTAATCAGCCCCAGCATTTT.

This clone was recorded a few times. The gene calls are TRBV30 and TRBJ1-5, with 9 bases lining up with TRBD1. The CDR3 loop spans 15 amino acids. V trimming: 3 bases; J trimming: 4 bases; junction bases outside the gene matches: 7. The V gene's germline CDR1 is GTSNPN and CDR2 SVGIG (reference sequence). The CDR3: CAWRRPGQGNQPQHF. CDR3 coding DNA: TGTGCCTGGAGGCGCCCGGGACAGGGAAATCAGCCCCAGCATTTT.